This record covers a single TCR beta chain. These data come from a study of control samples from healthy donors and cancer patients. Sequencing was performed with immunoSEQ multiplex PCR; in TCRdb, only in-frame clones are kept and a portion is missing. The table includes about 140,000 clones, approximately 94% detected once. The CDR3 covers 13 residues. V lost 6 bases, J lost 1 base, and 9 bases lay in between. V and J are TRBV12-3 or TRBV12-4 and TRBJ1-1; TRBD1 might be the D (5 bases). The clonotype comes from a man aged 40-50 years in good health. Sequencing was carried out using blood. CDR3 bases: TGTGCCAGCAGGGACATTTCGAACACTGAAGCTTTCTTT. Translated, it gives CASRDISNTEAFF.